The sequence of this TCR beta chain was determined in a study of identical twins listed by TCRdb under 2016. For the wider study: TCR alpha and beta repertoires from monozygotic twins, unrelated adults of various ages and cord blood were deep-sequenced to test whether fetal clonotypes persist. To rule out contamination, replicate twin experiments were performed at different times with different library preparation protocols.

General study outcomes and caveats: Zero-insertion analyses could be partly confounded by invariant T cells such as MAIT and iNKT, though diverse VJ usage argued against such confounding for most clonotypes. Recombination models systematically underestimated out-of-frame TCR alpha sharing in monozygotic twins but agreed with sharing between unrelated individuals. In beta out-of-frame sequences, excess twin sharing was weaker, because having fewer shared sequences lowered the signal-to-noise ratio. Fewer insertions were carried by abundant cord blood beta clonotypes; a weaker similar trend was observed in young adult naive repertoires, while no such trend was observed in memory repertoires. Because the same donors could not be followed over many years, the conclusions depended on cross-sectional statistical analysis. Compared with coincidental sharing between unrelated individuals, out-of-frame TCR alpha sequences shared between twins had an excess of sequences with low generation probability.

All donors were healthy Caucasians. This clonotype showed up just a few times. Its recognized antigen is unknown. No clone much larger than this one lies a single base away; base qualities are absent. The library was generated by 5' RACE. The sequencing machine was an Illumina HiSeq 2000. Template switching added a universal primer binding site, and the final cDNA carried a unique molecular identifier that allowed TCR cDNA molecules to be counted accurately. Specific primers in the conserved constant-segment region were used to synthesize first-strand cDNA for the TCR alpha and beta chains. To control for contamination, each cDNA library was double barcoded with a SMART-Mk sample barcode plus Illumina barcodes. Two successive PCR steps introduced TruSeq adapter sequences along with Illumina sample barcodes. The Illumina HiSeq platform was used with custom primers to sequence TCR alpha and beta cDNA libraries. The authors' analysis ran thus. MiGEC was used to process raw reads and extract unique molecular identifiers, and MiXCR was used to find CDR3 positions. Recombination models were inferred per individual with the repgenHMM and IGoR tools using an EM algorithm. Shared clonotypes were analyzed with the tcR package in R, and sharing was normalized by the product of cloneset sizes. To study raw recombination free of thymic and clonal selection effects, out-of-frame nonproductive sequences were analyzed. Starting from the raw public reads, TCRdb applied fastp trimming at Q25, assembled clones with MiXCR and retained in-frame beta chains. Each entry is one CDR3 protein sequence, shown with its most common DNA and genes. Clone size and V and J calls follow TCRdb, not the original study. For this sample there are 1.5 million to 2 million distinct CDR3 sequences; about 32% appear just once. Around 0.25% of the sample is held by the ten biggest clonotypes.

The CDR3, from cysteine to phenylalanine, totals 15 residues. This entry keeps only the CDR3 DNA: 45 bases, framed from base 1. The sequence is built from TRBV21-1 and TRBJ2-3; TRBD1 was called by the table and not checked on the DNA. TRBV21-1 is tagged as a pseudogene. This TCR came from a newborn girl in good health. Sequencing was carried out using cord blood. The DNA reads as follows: TGTGCCAGCAGCAAAGTTCGGCGGGGGACAGATACGCAGTATTTT. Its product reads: CASSKVRRGTDTQYF.